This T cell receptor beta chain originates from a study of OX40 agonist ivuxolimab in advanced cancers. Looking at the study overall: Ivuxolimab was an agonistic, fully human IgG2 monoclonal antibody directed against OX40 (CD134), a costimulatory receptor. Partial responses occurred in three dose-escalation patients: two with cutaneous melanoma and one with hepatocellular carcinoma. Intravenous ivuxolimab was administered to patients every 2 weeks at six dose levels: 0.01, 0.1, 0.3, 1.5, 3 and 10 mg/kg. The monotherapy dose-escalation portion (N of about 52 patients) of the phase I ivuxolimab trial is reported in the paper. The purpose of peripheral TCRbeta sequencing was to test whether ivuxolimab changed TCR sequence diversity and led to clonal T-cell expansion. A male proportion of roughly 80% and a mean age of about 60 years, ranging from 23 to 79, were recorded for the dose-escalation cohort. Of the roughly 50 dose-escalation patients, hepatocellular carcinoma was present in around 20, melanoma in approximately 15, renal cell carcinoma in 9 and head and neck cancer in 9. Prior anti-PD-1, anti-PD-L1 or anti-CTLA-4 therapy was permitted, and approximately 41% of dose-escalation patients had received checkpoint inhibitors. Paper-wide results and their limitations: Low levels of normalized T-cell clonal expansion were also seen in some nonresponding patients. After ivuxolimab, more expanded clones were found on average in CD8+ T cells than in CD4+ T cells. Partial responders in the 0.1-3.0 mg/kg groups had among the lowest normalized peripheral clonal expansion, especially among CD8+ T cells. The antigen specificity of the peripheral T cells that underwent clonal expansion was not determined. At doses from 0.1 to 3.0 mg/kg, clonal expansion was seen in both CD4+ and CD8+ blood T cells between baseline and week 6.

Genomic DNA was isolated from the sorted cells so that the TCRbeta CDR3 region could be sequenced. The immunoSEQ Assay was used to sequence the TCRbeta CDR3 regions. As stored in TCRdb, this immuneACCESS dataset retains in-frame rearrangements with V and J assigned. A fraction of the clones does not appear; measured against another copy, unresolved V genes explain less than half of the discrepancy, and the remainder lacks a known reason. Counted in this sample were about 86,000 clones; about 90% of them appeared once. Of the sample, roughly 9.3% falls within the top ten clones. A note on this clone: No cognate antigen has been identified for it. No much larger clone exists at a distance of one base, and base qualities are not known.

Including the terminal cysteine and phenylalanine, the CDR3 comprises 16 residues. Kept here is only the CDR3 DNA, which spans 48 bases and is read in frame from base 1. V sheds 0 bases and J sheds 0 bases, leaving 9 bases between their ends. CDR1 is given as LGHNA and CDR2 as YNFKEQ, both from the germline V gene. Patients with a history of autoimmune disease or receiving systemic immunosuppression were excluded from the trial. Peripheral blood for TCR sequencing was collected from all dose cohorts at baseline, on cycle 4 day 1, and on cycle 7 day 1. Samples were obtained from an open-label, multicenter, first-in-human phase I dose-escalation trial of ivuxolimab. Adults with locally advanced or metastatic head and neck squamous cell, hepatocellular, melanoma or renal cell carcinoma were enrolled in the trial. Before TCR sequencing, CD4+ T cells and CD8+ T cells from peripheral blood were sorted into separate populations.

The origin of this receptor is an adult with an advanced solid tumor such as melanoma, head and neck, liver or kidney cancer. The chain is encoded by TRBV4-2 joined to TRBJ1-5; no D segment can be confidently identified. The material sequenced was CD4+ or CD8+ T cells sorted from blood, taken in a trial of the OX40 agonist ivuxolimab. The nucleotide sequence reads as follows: TGTGCCAGCAGCCAAGAGTTATGGAATAGCAATCAGCCCCAGCATTTT. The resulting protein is CASSQELWNSNQPQHF.